The 15 T cell receptor beta chains below come from one sample, sequenced in a study of identical twins. TCRdb reanalysed the 5' RACE reads using MiXCR and keeps one entry per CDR3 protein. The data hold hundreds of thousands of distinct CDR3 sequences, with 18% observed a single time. The data were also submitted as part of a second study, on T cells expressing NK-cell markers.

Sequenced: PBMCs. Every receptor here comes from a woman under 30 in good health.

This clonotype has just a few counts. The V gene is TRBV7-3, the J gene TRBJ2-1; 8 nucleotides align to TRBD2. The CDR3 is 16 amino acids. V trimming: 2 bases; J trimming: 5 bases; junction bases outside the gene matches: 8. The germline V gene encodes CDR1 SGHTA and CDR2 FQGTGA. The CDR3 reads CASSLSWRGAHNEQFF. CDR3 DNA: TGTGCCAGCAGCTTATCATGGCGGGGGGCTCACAATGAGCAGTTCTTC.

This chain uses TRBV6-2 or TRBV6-3 with TRBJ2-7; 8 nucleotides match TRBD1. Germline loops: CDR1 MNHEY, CDR2 SVGEGT. V dropped 6 bases and J dropped 5; count of bases not matched to a gene: 12. The CDR3 runs 15 residues. The DNA of the CDR3 is TGTGCCAGCAGCCGTTTTATGACAGGGGCCAACGAGCAGTACTTC. Translation: CASSRFMTGANEQYF.

This clonotype was seen more than once but under ten times. The chain uses TRBV10-3 and TRBJ1-3; D uncertain. CDR1 and CDR2 from the germline V gene are ENHRY and SYGVKD. The V end was cut by 0 bases, the J end by 0 bases, with 21 bases between. The CDR3 consists of 20 residues. DNA of the CDR3: TGTGCCATCAGTGAGTCGACCCGGGGTCTGGGCAGGAGCTCTGGAAACACCATATATTTT. Translation gives CAISESTRGLGRSSGNTIYF.

V and J are TRBV20-1 and TRBJ2-2; D may match TRBD1 or TRBD2 (6 bases each). Trimming stripped 5 bases from V and 2 bases from J, with 15 bases between. The V gene's germline CDR1 is DFQATT and CDR2 SNEGSKA (reference sequence). The CDR3 has 15 amino acids. CDR3 residues: CSAPDGGTNTGELFF. The CDR3 bases are TGCAGTGCTCCAGATGGCGGGACAAACACCGGGGAGCTGTTTTTT.

The rearrangement links TRBV15 to TRBJ1-6; no clear D. V dropped 5 bases and J dropped 7 bases, with 6 bases sitting between them. Germline CDR1 LNHNV, CDR2 YYDKDF (reference sequence). The CDR3 totals 12 residues. This CDR3 reads CATSGQNSPLHF. In DNA form, the CDR3 reads TGTGCCACCAGCGGTCAAAATTCACCCCTCCACTTT.

This clonotype was observed at least ten times. V gene TRBV12-3 or TRBV12-4 combines with J gene TRBJ1-5; the D is unclear. The CDR3 runs 13 residues. Trimming took off 5 bases at V and 6 bases at J, with 11 bases between the two ends. This chain's CDR3 is CASSPFSGQPQHF. Written as DNA, the CDR3 is TGTGCCAGCAGTCCTTTTTCGGGTCAGCCCCAGCATTTT.

The chain employs TRBV20-1 and TRBJ2-1, with D perhaps TRBD2 (5 bases). The CDR3 runs to 13 residues. V lost 6 bases, J lost 1 base, and 10 bases lay in between. The germline V gene has CDR1 DFQATT and CDR2 SNEGSKA (reference sequence). In nucleotides, the CDR3 is TGCAGTGCAGAGGGAACTTCCTACAATGAGCAGTTCTTC. Translating gives CSAEGTSYNEQFF.

This clonotype occurred many times. CDR3 amino acids: CASSLGSKGTNTEAFF. The CDR3 DNA follows: TGTGCCAGCAGCTTAGGGTCGAAGGGAACGAACACTGAAGCTTTCTTT. The chain joins TRBV7-9 to TRBJ1-1, with unresolved D. Germline values: CDR1 SEHNR, CDR2 FQNEAQ (reference sequence). The length of the CDR3 is 16 residues. V gave up 1 base and J gave up 1 base, with 13 bases separating them.

This clonotype turned up a few times. The chain employs TRBV20-1 and TRBJ2-7; D is undetermined. V dropped 3 bases and J dropped 3 bases, with 9 bases sitting between them. Germline loops: CDR1 DFQATT, CDR2 SNEGSKA (reference sequence). The CDR3 has 12 amino acids. The CDR3 region has the DNA TGCAGTGCTAGGGGAAGAGACTACGAGCAGTACTTC. It yields the protein CSARGRDYEQYF.

This clonotype appeared a few times. This chain uses TRBV7-9 with TRBJ2-7; no clear D. Germline V gives CDR1 SEHNR, CDR2 FQNEAQ (reference sequence). The V and J ends lost 1 base and 7 bases respectively, with 8 bases between them. This CDR3 contains 12 residues. CDR3 nucleotides: TGTGCCAGCAGCTTAGACGCTCTGGAGCAGTACTTC. It codes for CASSLDALEQYF. The full variable domain, rest sourced from reference TRBV7-9 and TRBJ2-7, is DTGVSQNPRHKITKRGQNVTFRCDPISEHNRLYWYRQTLGQGPEFLTYFQNEAQLEKSRLLSDRFSAERPKGSFSTLEIQRTEQGDSAMYLCASSLDALEQYFGPGTRLTVT.

This clonotype was seen a few times. The chain joins TRBV29-1 to TRBJ2-7; 10 bases are a match to TRBD1. CDR1 and CDR2 (germline): SQVTM, ANQGSEA. The CDR3 is made up of 14 amino acids. The V gene end was trimmed by 3 bases and the J gene end by 2 bases; junction bases not matched to a gene: 4. The CDR3 reads CSVEDRGVAYEQYF. DNA of the CDR3: TGCAGCGTTGAGGACAGGGGGGTCGCCTACGAGCAGTACTTC.

The rearrangement links TRBV5-1 to TRBJ2-7; 7 bases match TRBD1. CDR3 length: 14 amino acids. V lost 1 base, J lost 3 bases, and 4 bases stayed unmatched. Germline loops: CDR1 SGHRS, CDR2 YFSETQ. CDR3 loop: CASSLRDSDYEQYF. The CDR3 DNA sequence: TGCGCCAGCAGCTTGAGGGACAGTGACTACGAGCAGTACTTC.

The chain uses TRBV20-1 and TRBJ2-7; D unclear. Germline CDR1 DFQATT, CDR2 SNEGSKA (reference sequence). This CDR3 has 16 amino acids. Deletions cut 3 bases from V and 2 bases from J, with 20 bases between. The CDR3 is CSASEAPNPIPYEQYF. CDR3 nucleotides: TGCAGTGCTAGCGAGGCCCCTAACCCCATCCCCTACGAGCAGTACTTC.

The chain is built from TRBV10-3 and TRBJ2-1, with TRBD2 matching over 8 bases. There are 14 residues in the CDR3. Germline trimming cut 6 bases from V and 0 bases from J; bases unmatched to any gene: 1. CDR1 and CDR2 from the germline V gene are ENHRY and SYGVKD. In DNA form, the CDR3 reads TGTGCCATCAGCACTAGCGGCTCCTACAATGAGCAGTTCTTC. Amino acid sequence: CAISTSGSYNEQFF.

V usage is TRBV5-1 and J usage is TRBJ2-7; D unresolved. Germline V gene sequence: CDR1 SGHRS, CDR2 YFSETQ. V lost 0 bases and J 5 bases, leaving 12 bases between the germline ends. The CDR3 totals 14 residues. The CDR3 nucleotides are TGCGCCAGCAGCTTGGCCTCTGTGGGCGACGAGCAGTACTTC. It translates to CASSLASVGDEQYF.